This TCR beta chain comes out of a study of post-analysis software for immune sequencing data. In the study overall: The study covered relapsing-remitting, secondary progressive and progressive-relapsing courses of multiple sclerosis.

The study, taken as a whole, reports: Patients with multiple sclerosis recorded significantly lower normalized Chao1 diversity than controls, the study found. Strong co-clustering by F measure linked samples that shared a preparation batch.

Researchers reported that TCR beta cDNA libraries carried unique molecular identifiers. T cells numbering about 0.9 to 11 million yielded 450,000 to 500,000 cDNA molecules. TCRdb reprocessed the PCR reads with MiXCR, giving one entry per CDR3 protein. The sample consists of roughly 650,000 distinct CDR3 sequences, approximately 60% of them appearing once. A remark on this clonotype: The antigen is undetermined.

The clonotype originates from a girl between 2 and 10 years old with multiple sclerosis. The source material was blood.

DNA for the CDR3: TGTGCCTGGCCCCGGGCCAAAAACATTCAGTACTTC. This gives the protein CAWPRAKNIQYF. This chain joins TRBV30 and TRBJ2-4; no reliable D call. The CDR3 extends over 12 amino acids. V was clipped by 5 bases and J by 1 base, with 6 bases between them. CDR1 is GTSNPN, CDR2 SVGIG, per germline (reference sequence).